The 9 T cell receptor beta chains below all came from one sample that was sequenced in a study of spatial heterogeneity in lung cancer. The time point was: sample taken at primary tumor resection. Overall study findings and caveats: Higher tumor mutation counts went along with higher counts of expanded intratumoral alpha and beta TCRs.

The antigens for these receptors are not known. TCRdb reanalysed the 5' RACE reads using MiXCR and keeps one entry per CDR3 protein. The table has about 12,000 distinct CDR3 sequences, 5% to 6.5% seen once. The sequenced sample was lung tumor tissue, obtained at surgery. These receptors were taken from a male donor with early-stage non-small cell lung cancer.

This clonotype has a count of ten or more. The chain combines TRBV5-1 with TRBJ1-6, with D hard to call. Germline CDR1 reads SGHRS; CDR2 reads YFSETQ. The V end lost 0 bases, the J end lost 7 bases, and 17 bases lay between the germline ends. The CDR3 is 17 residues long. The CDR3 protein is CASSLDGTPLGNSPLHF. As DNA, the CDR3 is TGCGCCAGCAGCTTGGACGGCACCCCACTAGGGAATTCACCCCTCCACTTT.

This clonotype was counted many times. This chain joins TRBV12-3 or TRBV12-4 and TRBJ1-5; a weak D match, TRBD1 (5 bases). The CDR3 has 15 amino acids. The V gene lost 6 bases and the J gene lost 4 bases, with 16 bases spanning the gap. The CDR3 DNA is TGTGCCAGCAGGTCCGGGACCGCATGGAATCAGCCCCAGCATTTT. Its protein product is CASRSGTAWNQPQHF.

This clonotype showed up many times. The rearrangement links TRBV28 to TRBJ1-5, with unresolved D. The CDR3 has 16 residues. The germline V gene encodes CDR1 MDHEN and CDR2 SYDVKM. V lost 5 bases to trimming and J lost 4 bases, with 18 bases between them. The CDR3 region is CASSPDGREWNQPQHF. The CDR3, as DNA: TGTGCCAGCAGTCCTGATGGGAGGGAGTGGAATCAGCCCCAGCATTTT.

This clonotype showed up many times. V usage is TRBV6-5 and J usage is TRBJ1-5; D is perhaps TRBD1 (6 bases). Germline V gene sequence: CDR1 MNHEY, CDR2 SVGAGI. Trimming left V 6 bases short and J 6 bases short, with 12 bases between. The CDR3 contains 13 residues. The CDR3 coding sequence is TGTGCCAGCAGGCGGGGGGCGGGTCAGCCCCAGCATTTT. It encodes CASRRGAGQPQHF.

This clonotype was seen ten or more times. The genes are TRBV3-1 and TRBJ2-7, with unresolved D. V was cut by 7 bases and J by 5 bases, with 18 bases left in between. The CDR3 sequence is 14 residues long. Germline V gene lookup returns CDR1 LGHDT and CDR2 YNNKEL (reference sequence). The CDR3 DNA is TGTGCCAGCAAGGATTCAGACAACGTCGACGAGCAGTACTTC. Translated: CASKDSDNVDEQYF.

This clonotype was seen a handful of times. The chain's CDR3 is CASSLSASGMYNEQFF. CDR3 in DNA: TGTGCCAGCAGCTTATCAGCTAGCGGGATGTACAATGAGCAGTTCTTC. The rearrangement links TRBV7-3 to TRBJ2-1; the match to TRBD2 covers 9 bases. Trimming cost V 2 bases and J 4 bases; bases outside gene matches: 6. CDR3 length: 16 residues. In germline, CDR1 is SGHTA, CDR2 FQGTGA.

This clonotype came up many times. The J gene is TRBJ2-7, the V gene TRBV6-2 or TRBV6-3; tentative D call: TRBD2 (6 bases). Between the trimmed V and J ends, which lost 1 base and 2 bases, there was a span of 18 bases. The CDR3 has 17 amino acids. The germline gives CDR1 MNHEY, CDR2 SVGEGT. CDR3 sequence (DNA): TGTGCCAGCAGTTACTACCGGGAGAGTCCGGAAGCCTACGAGCAGTACGTC. It translates to CASSYYRESPEAYEQYV.

This clonotype was recorded at least ten times. The genes are TRBV6-1 and TRBJ1-5; TRBD1 is a possible D gene (5 bases). Looked up from germline, CDR1 is MNHNS and CDR2 is SASEGT. Between the trimmed V and J ends, which lost 6 bases and 4 bases, there was a span of 13 bases. CDR3 length: 14 amino acids. CDR3: CASRIPGENQPQHF. The CDR3 nucleotides read TGTGCCAGCAGGATACCGGGGGAAAATCAGCCCCAGCATTTT.

Ten or more counts support this clonotype. The gene calls are TRBV6-5 and TRBJ2-3; TRBD2 is a possible D gene (5 bases). Trimming pared 4 bases from V and 5 bases from J, leaving 19 bases between. The CDR3 covers 16 residues. Per germline, CDR1 MNHEY and CDR2 SVGAGI. The CDR3 region is CASSSQFAVGGDTQYF. Here the CDR3 DNA reads TGTGCCAGCAGTTCCCAATTCGCGGTAGGAGGAGATACGCAGTATTTT.